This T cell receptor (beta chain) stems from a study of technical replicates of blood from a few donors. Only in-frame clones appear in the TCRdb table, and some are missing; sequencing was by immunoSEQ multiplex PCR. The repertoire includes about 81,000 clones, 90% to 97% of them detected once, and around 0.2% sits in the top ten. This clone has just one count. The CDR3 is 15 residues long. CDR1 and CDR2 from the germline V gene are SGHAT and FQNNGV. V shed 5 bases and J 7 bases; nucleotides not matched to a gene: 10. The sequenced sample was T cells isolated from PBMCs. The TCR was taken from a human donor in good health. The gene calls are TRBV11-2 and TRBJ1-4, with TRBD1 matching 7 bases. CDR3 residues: CASSDPQGNSEKLFF. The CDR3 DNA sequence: TGTGCCAGCAGCGACCCACAGGGGAACAGTGAAAAACTGTTTTTT.